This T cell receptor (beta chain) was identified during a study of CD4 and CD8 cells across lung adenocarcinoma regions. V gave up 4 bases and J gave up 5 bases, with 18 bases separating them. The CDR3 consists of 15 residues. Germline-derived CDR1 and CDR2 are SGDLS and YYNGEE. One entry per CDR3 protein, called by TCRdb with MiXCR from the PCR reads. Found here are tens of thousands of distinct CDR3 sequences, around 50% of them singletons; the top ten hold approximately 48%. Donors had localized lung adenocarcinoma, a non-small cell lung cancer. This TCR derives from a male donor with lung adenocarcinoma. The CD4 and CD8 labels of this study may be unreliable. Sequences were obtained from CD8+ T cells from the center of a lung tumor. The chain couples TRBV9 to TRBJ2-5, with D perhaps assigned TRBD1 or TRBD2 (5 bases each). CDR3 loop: CASSPKGTWLETQYF. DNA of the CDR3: TGTGCCAGCAGCCCGAAGGGGACGTGGTTGGAGACCCAGTACTTC.